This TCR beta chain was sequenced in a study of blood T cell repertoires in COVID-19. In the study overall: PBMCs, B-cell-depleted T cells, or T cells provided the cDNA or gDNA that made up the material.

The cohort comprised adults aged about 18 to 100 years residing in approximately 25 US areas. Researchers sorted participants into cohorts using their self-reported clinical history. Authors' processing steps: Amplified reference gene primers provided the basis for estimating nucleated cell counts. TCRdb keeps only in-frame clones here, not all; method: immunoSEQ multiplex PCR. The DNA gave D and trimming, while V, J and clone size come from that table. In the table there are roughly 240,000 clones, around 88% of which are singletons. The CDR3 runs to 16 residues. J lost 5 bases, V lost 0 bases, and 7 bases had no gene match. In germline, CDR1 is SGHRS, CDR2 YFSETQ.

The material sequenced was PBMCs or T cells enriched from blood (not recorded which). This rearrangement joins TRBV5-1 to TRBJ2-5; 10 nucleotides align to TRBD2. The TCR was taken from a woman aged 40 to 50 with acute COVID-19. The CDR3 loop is CASSLGLAGPRETQYF. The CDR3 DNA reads TGCGCCAGCAGCTTGGGACTAGCGGGTCCCCGGGAGACCCAGTACTTC.